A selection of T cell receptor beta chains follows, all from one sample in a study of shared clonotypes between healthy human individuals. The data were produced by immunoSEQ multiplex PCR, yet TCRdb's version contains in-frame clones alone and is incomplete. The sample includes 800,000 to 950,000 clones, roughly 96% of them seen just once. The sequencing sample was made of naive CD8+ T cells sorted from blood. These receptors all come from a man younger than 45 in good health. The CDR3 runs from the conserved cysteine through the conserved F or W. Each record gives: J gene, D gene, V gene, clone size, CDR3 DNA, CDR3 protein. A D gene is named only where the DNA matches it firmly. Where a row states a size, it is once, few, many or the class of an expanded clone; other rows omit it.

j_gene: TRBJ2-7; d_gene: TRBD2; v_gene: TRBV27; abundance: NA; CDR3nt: TGTGCCAGCAGTTTATTAGCGGGAGATGGATACTACGAGCAGTACTTC; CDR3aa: CASSLLAGDGYYEQYF
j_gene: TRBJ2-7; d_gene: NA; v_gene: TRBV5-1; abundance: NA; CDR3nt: TGCGCCAGCAGTTTCAGGGGAGTAGACTACGAGCAGTACTTC; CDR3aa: CASSFRGVDYEQYF
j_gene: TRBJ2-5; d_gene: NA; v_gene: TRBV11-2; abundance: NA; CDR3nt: TGTGCCAGCAGCTTATCAATCTGGGACTTCCAAGAGACCCAGTACTTC; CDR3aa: CASSLSIWDFQETQYF
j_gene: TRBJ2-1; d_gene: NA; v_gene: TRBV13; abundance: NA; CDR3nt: TGTGCCAGCAGCTTAAGGGACTCCCCCAATGAGCAGTTCTTC; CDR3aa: CASSLRDSPNEQFF
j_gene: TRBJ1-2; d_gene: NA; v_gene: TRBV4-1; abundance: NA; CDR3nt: TGCGCCAGCAGCCAAGCAGGACAGCTGGCCTATGGCTACACCTTC; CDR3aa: CASSQAGQLAYGYTF
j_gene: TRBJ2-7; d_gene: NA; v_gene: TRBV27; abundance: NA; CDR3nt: TGTGCCAGCAGTTTAGGGACTCTTGGTGGCGAGCAGTACTTC; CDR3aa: CASSLGTLGGEQYF
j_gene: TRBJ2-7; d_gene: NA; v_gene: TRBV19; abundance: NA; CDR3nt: TGTGCCAGTAGTATAAACTCCTACGAGCAGTACTTC; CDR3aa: CASSINSYEQYF
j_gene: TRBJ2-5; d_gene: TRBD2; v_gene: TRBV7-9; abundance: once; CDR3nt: TGTGCCAGCAGCCGACTAGCGGACCTCCAAGAGACCCAGTACTTC; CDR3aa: CASSRLADLQETQYF
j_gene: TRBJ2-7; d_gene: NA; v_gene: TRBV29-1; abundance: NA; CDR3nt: TGCAGCGGCTCCCGACTGCGCGGGACCTCCTACGAGCAGTACTTC; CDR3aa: CSGSRLRGTSYEQYF
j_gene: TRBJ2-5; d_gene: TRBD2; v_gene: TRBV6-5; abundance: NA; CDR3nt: TGTGCCAGCTCCCAAAGTGCGGGAGAGGAAGAGACCCAGTACTTC; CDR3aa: CASSQSAGEEETQYF
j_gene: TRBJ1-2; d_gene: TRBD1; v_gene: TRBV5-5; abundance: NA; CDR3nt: TGTGCCAGCAGCTTGGGACAGGGTTCGGGCTATGGCTACACCTTC; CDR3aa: CASSLGQGSGYGYTF
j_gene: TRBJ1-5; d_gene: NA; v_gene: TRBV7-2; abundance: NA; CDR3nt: TGTGCCAGCAGCTTATACCCCGGGGGGGATCAGCCCCAGCATTTT; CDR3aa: CASSLYPGGDQPQHF
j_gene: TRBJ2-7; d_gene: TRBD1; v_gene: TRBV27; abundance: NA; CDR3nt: TGTGCCAGCAGCTTCGTAGGACAGGGGTCCTACGAGCAGTACTTC; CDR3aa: CASSFVGQGSYEQYF
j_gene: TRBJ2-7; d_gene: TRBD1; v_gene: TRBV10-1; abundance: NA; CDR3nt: TGCGCCAGCAGTGAAGGGACAGGGAGATCCGAGCAGTACTTC; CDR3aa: CASSEGTGRSEQYF
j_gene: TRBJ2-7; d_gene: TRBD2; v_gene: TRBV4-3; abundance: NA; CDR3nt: TGCGCCAGCGCGCGGGACTATCCTACCTACGAGCAGTACTTC; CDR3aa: CASARDYPTYEQYF
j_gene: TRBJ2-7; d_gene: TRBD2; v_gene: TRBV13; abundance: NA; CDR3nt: TGTGCCAGCAGCTCTCGTAGCGGGAAATACTACGAGCAGTACTTC; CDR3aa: CASSSRSGKYYEQYF
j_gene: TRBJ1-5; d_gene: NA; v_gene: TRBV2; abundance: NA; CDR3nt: TGTGCCAGCAGTGAAGCCCCCCTTGGGGGGGACAATCAGCCCCAGCATTTT; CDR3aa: CASSEAPLGGDNQPQHF
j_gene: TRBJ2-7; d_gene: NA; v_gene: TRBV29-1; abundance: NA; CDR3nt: TGCAGCGTTGAGTGGCAGGACTCCTACGAGCAGTACTTC; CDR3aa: CSVEWQDSYEQYF
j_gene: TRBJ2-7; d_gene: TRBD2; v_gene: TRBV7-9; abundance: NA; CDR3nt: TGTGCCAGCAGACCGGGACTAGCGGGGCACGAGCAGTACTTC; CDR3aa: CASRPGLAGHEQYF
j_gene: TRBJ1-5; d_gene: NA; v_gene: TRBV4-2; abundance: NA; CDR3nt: TGTGCCAGCAGCCAAGGTGTGGGGTCCAATCAGCCCCAGCATTTT; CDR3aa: CASSQGVGSNQPQHF
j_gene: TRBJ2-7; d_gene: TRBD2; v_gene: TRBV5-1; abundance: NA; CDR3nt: TGCGCCAGCAGCTTGATTAGCGGGCAGATCTACGAGCAGTACTTC; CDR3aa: CASSLISGQIYEQYF
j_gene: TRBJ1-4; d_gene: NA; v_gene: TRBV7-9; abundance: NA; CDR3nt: TGTGCCAGCAGCTTAGTCGATGAAAAACTGTTTTTT; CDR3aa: CASSLVDEKLFF
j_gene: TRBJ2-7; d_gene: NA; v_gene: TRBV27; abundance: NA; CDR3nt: TGTGCCAGCAGTTTATCGGGGGAGGGGGCGCTGGCCTACGAGCAGTACTTC; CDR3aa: CASSLSGEGALAYEQYF
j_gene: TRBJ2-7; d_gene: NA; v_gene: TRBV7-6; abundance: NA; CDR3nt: TGTGCCAGCAGCTTAGGGGGACAATTCTCCTACGAGCAGTACTTC; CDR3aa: CASSLGGQFSYEQYF
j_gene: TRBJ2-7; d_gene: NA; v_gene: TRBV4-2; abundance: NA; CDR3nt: TGTGCCAGCAGCCAATTTTCCTACGAGCAGTACTTC; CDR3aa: CASSQFSYEQYF
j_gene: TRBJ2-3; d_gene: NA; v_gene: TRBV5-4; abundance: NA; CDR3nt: TGTGCCAGCAGCTTGGGTGTCAGGCACACAGATACGCAGTATTTT; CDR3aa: CASSLGVRHTDTQYF
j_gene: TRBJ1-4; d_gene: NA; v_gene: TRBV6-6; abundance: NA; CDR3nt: TGTGCCAGCAGTAAGGACATGGAAAAACTGTTTTTT; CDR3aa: CASSKDMEKLFF
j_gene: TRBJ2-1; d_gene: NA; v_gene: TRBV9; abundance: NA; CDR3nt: TGTGCCAGCAGCGCGGGGACGGGAGCCTACAATGAGCAGTTCTTC; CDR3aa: CASSAGTGAYNEQFF
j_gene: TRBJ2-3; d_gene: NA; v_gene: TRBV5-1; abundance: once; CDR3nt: TGCGCCAGCAGCTTAGCGGAAACTAGCACAGATACGCAGTATTTT; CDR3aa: CASSLAETSTDTQYF
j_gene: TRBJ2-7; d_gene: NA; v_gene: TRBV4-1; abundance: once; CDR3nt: TGCGCCAGCAGCCAAGATGACCGGGAGAGGTCCTACGAGCAGTACTTC; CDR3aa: CASSQDDRERSYEQYF
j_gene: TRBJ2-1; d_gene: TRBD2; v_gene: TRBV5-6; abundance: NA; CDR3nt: TGTGCCAGCAGCTTGATGACTAGCGGGAGTTTCGGTGAGCAGTTCTTC; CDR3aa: CASSLMTSGSFGEQFF
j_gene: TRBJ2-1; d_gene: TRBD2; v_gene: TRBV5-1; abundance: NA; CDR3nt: TGCGCCAGCAGCTTGGTGGAGGGACTAGCCGTGAACAATGAGCAGTTCTTC; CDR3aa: CASSLVEGLAVNNEQFF
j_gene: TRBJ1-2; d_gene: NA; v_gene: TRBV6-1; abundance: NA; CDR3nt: TGTGCCAGCAGTGAGGGCGGGCGTCATGGCTACACCTTC; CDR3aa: CASSEGGRHGYTF
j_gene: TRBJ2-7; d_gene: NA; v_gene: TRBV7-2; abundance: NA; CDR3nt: TGTGCCAGCAGCTTATGGGCAGGGGGGAGCTACGAGCAGTACTTC; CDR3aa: CASSLWAGGSYEQYF
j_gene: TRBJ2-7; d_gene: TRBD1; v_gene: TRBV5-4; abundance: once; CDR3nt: TGTGCCAGCACCACCGGGACAGGGGCACTTCGAAACGAGCAGTACTTC; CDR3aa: CASTTGTGALRNEQYF
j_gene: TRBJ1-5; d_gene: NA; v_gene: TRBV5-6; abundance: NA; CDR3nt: TGTGCCAGCAGCTGGGGAAGAACGGGCAATCAGCCCCAGCATTTT; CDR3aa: CASSWGRTGNQPQHF
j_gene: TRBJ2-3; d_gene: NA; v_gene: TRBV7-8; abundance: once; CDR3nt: TGTGCCAGCAACCAACGGGGGTGGATCAGCACAGATACGCAGTATTTT; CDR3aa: CASNQRGWISTDTQYF
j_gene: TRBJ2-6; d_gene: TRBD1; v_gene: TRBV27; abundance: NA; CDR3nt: TGTGCCAGCAGCTGGGCTGGACAGGGGGCGGCTGGGGCCAACGTCCTGACTTTC; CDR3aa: CASSWAGQGAAGANVLTF
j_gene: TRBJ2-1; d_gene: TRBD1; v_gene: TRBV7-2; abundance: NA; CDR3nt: TGTGCCAGCAGCTTAGCGAGAGGACAGGGGGCGCCTGAGCAGTTCTTC; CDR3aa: CASSLARGQGAPEQFF
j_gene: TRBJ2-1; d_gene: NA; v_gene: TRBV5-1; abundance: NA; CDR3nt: TGCGCCAGCAGCTTGGAGAACTCCTACAATGAGCAGTTCTTC; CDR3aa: CASSLENSYNEQFF